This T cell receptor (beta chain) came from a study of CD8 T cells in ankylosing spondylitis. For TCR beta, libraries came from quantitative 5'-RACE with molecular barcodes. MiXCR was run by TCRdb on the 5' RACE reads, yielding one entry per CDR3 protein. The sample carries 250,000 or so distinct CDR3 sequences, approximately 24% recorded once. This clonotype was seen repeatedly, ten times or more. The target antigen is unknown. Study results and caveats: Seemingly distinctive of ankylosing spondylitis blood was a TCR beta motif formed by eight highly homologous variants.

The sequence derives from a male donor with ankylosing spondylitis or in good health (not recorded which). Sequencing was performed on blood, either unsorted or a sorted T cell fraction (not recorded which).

The CDR3 region is CASRMAGGTDTQYF. The CDR3 coding sequence is TGCGCCAGCAGGATGGCAGGGGGCACAGATACGCAGTATTTT. The V call is TRBV10-2, the J call TRBJ2-3; D possibly corresponds to TRBD1 (6 bases). This CDR3 contains 14 residues. Per germline, CDR1 WSHSY and CDR2 SAAADI. V was shortened by 6 bases and J by 1 base, with 11 bases between the two germline ends.